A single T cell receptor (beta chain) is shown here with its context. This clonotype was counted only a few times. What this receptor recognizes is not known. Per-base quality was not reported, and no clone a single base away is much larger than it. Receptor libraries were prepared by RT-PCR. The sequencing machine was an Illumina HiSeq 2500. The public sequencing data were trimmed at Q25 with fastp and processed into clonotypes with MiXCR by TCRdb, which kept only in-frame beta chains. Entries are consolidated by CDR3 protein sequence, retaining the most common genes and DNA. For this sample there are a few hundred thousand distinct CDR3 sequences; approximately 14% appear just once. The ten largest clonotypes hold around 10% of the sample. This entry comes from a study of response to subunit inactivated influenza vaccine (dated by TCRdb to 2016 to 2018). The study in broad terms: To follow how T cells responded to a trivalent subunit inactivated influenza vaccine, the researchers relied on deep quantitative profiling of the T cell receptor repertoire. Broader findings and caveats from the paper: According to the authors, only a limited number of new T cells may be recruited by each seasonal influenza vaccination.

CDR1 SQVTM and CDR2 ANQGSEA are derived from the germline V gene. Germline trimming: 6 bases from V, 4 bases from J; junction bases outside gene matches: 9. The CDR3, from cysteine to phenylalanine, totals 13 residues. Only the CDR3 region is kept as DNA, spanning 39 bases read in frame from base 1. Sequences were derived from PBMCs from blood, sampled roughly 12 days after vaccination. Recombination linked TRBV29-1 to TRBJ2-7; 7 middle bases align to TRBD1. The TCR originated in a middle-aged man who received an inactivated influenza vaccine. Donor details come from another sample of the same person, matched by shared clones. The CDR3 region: CSVMGRGKYEQYF. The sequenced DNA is TGCAGCGTGATGGGCAGGGGGAAATACGAGCAGTACTTC.